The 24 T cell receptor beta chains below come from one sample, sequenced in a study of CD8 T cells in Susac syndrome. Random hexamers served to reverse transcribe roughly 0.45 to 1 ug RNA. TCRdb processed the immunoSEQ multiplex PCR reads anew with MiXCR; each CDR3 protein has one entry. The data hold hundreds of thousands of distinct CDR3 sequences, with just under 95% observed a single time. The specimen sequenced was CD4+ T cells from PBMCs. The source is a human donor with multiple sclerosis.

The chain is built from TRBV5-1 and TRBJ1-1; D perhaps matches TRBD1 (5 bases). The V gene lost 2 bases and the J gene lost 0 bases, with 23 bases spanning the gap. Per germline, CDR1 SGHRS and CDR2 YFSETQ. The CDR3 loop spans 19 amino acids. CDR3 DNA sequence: TGCGCCAGCAGCTTTTCCACATCAGGGCTTGGAGGCATGAACACTGAAGCTTTCTTT. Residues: CASSFSTSGLGGMNTEAFF.

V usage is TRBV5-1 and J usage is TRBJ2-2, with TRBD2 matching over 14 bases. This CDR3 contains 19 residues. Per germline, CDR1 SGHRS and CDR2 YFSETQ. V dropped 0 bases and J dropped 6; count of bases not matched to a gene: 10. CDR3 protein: CASSLAMTSGRASAGELFF. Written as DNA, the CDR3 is TGCGCCAGCAGCTTGGCGATGACTAGCGGGAGGGCCAGTGCCGGGGAGCTGTTTTTT.

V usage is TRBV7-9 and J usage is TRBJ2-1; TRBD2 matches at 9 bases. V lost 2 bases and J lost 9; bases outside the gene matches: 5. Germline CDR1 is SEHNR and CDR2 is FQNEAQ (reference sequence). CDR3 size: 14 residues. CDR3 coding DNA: TGTGCCAGCAGCTTACCGGCTAGCGGGACTGAGCAGTTCTTC. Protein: CASSLPASGTEQFF.

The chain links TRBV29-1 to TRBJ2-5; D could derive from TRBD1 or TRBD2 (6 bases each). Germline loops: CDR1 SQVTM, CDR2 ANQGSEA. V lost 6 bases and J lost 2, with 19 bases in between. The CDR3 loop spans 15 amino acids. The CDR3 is CSVSKGGPPQETQYF. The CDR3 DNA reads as TGCAGCGTCTCGAAGGGGGGCCCCCCACAAGAGACCCAGTACTTC.

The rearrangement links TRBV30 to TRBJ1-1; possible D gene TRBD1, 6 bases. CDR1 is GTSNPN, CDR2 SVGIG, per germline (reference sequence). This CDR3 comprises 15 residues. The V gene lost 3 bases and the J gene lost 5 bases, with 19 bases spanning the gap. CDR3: CAWRDPGDWGTEAFF. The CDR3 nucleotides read TGTGCCTGGAGAGACCCAGGGGATTGGGGGACTGAAGCTTTCTTT.

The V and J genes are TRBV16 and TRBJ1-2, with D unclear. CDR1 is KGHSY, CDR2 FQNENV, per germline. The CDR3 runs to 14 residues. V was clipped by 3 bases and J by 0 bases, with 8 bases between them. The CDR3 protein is CASSQSGPNYGYTF. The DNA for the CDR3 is TGTGCCAGCAGCCAGAGTGGACCTAACTATGGCTACACCTTC.

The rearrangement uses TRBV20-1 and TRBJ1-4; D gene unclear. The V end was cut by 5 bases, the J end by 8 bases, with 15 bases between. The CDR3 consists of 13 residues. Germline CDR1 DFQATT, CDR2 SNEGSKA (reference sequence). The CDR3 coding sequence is TGCAGTGCTCCATGGCAAGGAGCCGAAAAACTGTTTTTT. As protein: CSAPWQGAEKLFF.

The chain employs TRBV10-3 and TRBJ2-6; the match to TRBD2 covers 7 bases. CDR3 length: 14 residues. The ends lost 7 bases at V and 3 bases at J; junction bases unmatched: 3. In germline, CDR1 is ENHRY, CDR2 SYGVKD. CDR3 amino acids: CAIMGGSGANVLTF. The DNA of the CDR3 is TGTGCCATCATGGGAGGGAGTGGGGCCAACGTCCTGACTTTC.

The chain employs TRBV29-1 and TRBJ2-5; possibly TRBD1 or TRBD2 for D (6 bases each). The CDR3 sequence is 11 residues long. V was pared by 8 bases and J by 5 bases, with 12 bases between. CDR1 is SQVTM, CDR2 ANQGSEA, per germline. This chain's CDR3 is CSFGGVETQYF. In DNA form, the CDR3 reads TGCAGCTTCGGGGGCGTGGAGACCCAGTACTTC.

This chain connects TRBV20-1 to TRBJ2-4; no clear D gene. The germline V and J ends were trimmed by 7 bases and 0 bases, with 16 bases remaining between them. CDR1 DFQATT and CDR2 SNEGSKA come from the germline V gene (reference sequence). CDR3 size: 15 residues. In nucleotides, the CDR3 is TGCAGTGTTCACCCGGAAGGGATAGCCAAAAACATTCAGTACTTC. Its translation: CSVHPEGIAKNIQYF.

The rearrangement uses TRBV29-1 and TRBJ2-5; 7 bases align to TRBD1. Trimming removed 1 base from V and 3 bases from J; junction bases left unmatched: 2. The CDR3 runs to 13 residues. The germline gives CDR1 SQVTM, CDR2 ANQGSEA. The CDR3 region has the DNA TGCAGCGTTGAAGGGGACAGAGAAGAGACCCAGTACTTC. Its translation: CSVEGDREETQYF.

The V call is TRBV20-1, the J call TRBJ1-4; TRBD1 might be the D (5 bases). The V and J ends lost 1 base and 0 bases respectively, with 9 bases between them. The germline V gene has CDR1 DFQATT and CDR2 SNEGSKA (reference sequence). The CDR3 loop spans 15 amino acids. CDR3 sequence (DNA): TGCAGTGCTAGAGGCGGGGCCGCAACTAATGAAAAACTGTTTTTT. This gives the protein CSARGGAATNEKLFF.

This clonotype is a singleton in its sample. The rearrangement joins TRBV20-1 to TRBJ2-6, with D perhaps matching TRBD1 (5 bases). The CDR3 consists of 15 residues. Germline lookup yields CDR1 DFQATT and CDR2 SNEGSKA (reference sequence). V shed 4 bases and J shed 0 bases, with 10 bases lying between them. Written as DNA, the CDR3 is TGCAGTGCTACCGACAGAGCCTCTGGGGCCAACGTCCTGACTTTC. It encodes CSATDRASGANVLTF.

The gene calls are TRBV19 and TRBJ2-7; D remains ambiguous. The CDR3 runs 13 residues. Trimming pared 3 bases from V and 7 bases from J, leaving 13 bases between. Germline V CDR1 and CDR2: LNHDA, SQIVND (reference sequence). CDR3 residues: CASSMRRMEEQYF. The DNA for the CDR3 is TGTGCCAGTAGTATGCGCAGGATGGAGGAGCAGTACTTC.

In nucleotides, the CDR3 is TGTGCCAGCACCAACCCCGGGACACAGGAGACCCAGTACTTC. Translating it yields CASTNPGTQETQYF. The genes are TRBV12-3 or TRBV12-4 and TRBJ2-5; D possibly corresponds to TRBD1 (6 bases). With 7 bases removed from V and 5 bases from J, the gap between germline ends came to 17 bases. This CDR3 is built from 14 residues.

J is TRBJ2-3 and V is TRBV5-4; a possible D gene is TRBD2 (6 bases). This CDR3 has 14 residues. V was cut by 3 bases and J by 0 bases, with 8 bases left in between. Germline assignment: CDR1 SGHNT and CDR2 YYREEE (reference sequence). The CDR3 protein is CASSWGTSTDTQYF. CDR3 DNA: TGTGCCAGCAGCTGGGGGACTAGCACAGATACGCAGTATTTT.

In DNA form, the CDR3 reads TGTGCCACCAGCAGAGATCCTCCAGGGGGGCCTGCAGATACGCAGTATTTT. Translated, it gives CATSRDPPGGPADTQYF. V and J are TRBV15 and TRBJ2-3, with D maybe TRBD1 (7 bases). Trimming removed 0 bases from V and 4 bases from J, with 17 bases in between. Germline V gene data show CDR1 as LNHNV and CDR2 as YYDKDF (reference sequence). The CDR3 is 17 residues long.

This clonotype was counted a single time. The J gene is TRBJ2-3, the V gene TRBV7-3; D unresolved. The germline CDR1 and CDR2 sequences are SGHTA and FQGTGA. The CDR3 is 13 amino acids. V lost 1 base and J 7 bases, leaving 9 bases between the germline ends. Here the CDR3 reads CASSLSALHTQYF. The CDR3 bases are TGTGCCAGCAGCTTAAGCGCGTTACATACGCAGTATTTT.

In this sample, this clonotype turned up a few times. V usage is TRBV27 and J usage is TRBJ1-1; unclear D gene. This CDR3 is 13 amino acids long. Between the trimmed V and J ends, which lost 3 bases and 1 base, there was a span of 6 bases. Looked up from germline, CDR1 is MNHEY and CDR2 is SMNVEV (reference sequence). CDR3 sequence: CASSFRRNTEAFF. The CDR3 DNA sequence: TGTGCCAGCAGTTTTCGGAGGAACACTGAAGCTTTCTTT.

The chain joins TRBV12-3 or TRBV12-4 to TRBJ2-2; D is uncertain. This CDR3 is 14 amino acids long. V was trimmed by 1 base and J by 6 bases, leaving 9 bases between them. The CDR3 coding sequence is TGTGCCAGCAGTTTAGTAAGCGTGGCCGGGGAGCTGTTTTTT. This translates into CASSLVSVAGELFF.

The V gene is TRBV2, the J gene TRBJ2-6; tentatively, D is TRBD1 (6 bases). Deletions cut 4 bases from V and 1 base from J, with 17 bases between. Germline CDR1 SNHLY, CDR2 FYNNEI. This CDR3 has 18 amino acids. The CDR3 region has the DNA TGTGCCAGCAGTGGGAGACCCACAGGGCAGTCTGGGGCCAACGTCCTGACTTTC. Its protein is CASSGRPTGQSGANVLTF. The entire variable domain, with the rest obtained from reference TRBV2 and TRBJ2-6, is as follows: EPEVTQTPSHQVTQMGQEVILRCVPISNHLYFYWYRQILGQKVEFLVSFYNNEISEKSEIFDDQFSVERPDGSNFTLKIRSTKLEDSAMYFCASSGRPTGQSGANVLTFGAGSRLTVL.

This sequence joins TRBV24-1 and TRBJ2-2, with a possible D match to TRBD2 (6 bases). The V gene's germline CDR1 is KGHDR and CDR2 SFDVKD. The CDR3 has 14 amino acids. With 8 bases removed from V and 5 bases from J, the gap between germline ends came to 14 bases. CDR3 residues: CATNLIGGTGELFF. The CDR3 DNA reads TGTGCCACCAACCTGATCGGGGGTACCGGGGAGCTGTTTTTT.

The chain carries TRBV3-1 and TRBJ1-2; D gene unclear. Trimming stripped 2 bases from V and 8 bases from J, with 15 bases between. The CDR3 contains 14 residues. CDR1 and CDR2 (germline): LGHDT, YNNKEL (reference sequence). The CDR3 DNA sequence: TGTGCCAGCAGCCAAAGAAGCAAACAATTGGGCTACACCTTC. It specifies CASSQRSKQLGYTF.

The CDR3 region has the DNA TGTGCCTGGAACCTAGGAGGGGGGCAGCCCCAGCATTTT. Encoded protein: CAWNLGGGQPQHF. The rearrangement joins TRBV30 to TRBJ1-5, with a weak D call TRBD1 (6 bases). This CDR3 is 13 amino acids long. CDR1 is GTSNPN, CDR2 SVGIG, per germline (reference sequence). Between the trimmed V and J ends, which lost 4 bases and 7 bases, there was a span of 14 bases. The full variable domain, with the rest looked up from reference TRBV30 and TRBJ1-5, is SQTIHQWPATLVQPVGSPLSLECTVEGTSNPNLYWYRQAAGRGLQLLFYSVGIGQISSEVPQNLSASRPQDRQFILSSKKLLLSDSGFYLCAWNLGGGQPQHFGDGTRLSIL.